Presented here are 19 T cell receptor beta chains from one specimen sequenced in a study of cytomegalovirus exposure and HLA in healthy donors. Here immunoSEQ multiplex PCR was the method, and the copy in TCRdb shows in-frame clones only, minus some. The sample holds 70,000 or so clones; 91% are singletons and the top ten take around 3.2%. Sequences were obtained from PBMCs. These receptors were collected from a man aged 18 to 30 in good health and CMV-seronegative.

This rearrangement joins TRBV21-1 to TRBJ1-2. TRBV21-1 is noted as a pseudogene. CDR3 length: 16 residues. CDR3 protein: CASSKVERPANYGYTF. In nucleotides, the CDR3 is TGTGCCAGCAGCAAAGTAGAGCGGCCCGCTAACTATGGCTACACCTTC.

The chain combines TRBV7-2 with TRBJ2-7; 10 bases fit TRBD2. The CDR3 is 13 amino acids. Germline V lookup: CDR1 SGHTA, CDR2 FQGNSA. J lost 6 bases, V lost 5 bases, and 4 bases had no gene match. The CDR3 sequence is CASSKREGSEQYF. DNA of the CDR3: TGTGCCAGCAGCAAGCGGGAGGGCTCCGAGCAGTACTTC.

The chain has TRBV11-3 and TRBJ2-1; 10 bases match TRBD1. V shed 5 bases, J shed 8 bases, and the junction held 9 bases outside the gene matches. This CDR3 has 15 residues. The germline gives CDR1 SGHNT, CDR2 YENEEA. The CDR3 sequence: CASSPGGQGSDEQFF. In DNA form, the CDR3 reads TGTGCCAGCAGCCCTGGGGGACAGGGGTCGGATGAGCAGTTCTTC.

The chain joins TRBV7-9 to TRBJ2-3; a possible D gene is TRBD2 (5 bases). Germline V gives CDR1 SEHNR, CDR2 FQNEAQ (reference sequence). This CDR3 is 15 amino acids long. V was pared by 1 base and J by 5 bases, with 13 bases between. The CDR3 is CASSLGNSVVDTQYF. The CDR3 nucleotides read TGTGCCAGCAGCTTAGGGAATAGCGTTGTAGATACGCAGTATTTT.

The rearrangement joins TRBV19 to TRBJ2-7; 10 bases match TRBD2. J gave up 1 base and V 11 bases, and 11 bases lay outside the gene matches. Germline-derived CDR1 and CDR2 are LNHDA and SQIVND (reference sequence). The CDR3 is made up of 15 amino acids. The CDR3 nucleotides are TGTGCCGTCGAAGGGCAGCGGGAGGGATCCTACGAGCAGTACTTC. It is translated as CAVEGQREGSYEQYF.

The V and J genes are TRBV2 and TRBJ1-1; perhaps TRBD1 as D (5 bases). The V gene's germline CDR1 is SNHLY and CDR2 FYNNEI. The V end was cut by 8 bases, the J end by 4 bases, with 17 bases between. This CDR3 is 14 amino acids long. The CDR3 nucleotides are TGTGCCAGCCTTCCAGGGTTGGGGCGCACTGAAGCTTTCTTT. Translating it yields CASLPGLGRTEAFF.

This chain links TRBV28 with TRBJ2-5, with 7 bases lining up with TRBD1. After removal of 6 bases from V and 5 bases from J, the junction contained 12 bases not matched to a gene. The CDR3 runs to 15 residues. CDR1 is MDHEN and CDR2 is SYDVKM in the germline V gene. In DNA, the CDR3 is TGTGCCAGCAGCCCAGACCCAGGGGGTCGGGAGACCCAGTACTTC. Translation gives CASSPDPGGRETQYF.

As DNA, the CDR3 is TGCAGTGTATTCACGGGACAAATGGCTTTCTTT. Protein: CSVFTGQMAFF. The rearrangement uses TRBV20-1 and TRBJ1-1, with TRBD1 as a possible D gene (6 bases). V was shortened by 7 bases and J by 11 bases, with 17 bases between the two germline ends. CDR3 length: 11 residues. Germline V gene sequence: CDR1 DFQATT, CDR2 SNEGSKA (reference sequence).

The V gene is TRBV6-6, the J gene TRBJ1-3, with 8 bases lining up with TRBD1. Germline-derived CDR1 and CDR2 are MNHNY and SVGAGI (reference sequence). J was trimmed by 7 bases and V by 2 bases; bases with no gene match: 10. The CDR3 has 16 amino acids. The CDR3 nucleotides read TGTGCCAGCAGTTACCGCGCCGCGACAGGGGCGAACACCATATATTTT. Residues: CASSYRAATGANTIYF.

CDR3 sequence: CASSVEAGGRTNYGYTF. DNA of the CDR3: TGTGCCAGCAGCGTAGAGGCAGGGGGGCGGACTAACTATGGCTACACCTTC. The chain recombines TRBV9 with TRBJ1-2; 7 positions agree with TRBD1. Germline V gene lookup returns CDR1 SGDLS and CDR2 YYNGEE. CDR3 length equals 17 residues. The trim removed 0 bases at V and 0 bases at J, leaving 8 bases unmatched.

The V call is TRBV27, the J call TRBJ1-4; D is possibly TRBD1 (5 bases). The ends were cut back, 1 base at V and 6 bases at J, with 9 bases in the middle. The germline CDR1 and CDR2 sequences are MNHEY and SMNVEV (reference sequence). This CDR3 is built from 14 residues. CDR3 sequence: CASSLLGEDEKLFF. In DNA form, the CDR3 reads TGTGCCAGCAGTTTATTGGGGGAGGATGAAAAACTGTTTTTT. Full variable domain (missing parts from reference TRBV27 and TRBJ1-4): EAQVTQNPRYLITVTGKKLTVTCSQNMNHEYMSWYRQDPGLGLRQIYYSMNVEVTDKGDVPEGYKVSRKEKRNFPLILESPSPNQTSLYFCASSLLGEDEKLFFGSGTQLSVL.

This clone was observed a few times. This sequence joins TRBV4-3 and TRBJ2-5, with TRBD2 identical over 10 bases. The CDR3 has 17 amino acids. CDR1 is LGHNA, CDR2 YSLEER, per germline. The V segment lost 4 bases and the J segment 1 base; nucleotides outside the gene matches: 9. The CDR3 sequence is CASSRGRRLAGQETQYF. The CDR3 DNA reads TGCGCCAGCAGCCGAGGTAGGAGACTAGCGGGCCAAGAGACCCAGTACTTC.

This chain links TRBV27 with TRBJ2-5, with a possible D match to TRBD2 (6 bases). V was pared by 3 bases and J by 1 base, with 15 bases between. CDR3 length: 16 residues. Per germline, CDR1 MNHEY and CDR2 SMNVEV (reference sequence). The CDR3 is CASSLLDGGPQETQYF. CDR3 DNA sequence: TGTGCCAGCAGTTTGTTGGACGGGGGTCCCCAAGAGACCCAGTACTTC.

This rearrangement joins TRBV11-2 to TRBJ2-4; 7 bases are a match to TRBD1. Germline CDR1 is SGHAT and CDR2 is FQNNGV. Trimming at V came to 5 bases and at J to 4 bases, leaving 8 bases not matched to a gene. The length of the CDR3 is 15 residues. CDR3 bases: TGTGCCAGCAGCCGTACAGGGGTAGCAAAAAACATTCAGTACTTC. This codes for CASSRTGVAKNIQYF.

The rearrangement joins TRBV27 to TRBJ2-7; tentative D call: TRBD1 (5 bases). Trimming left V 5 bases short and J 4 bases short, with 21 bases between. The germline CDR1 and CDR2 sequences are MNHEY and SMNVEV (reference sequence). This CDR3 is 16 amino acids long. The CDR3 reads CASSPERLWGKYEQYF. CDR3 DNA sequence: TGTGCCAGCAGTCCAGAACGCTTATGGGGCAAATACGAGCAGTACTTC.

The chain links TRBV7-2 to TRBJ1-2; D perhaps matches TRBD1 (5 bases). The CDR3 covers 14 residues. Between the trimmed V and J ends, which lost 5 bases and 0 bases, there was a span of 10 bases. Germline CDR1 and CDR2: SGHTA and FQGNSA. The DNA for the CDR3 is TGTGCCAGCAGCCCTGGGGGGGCTAACTATGGCTACACCTTC. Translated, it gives CASSPGGANYGYTF.

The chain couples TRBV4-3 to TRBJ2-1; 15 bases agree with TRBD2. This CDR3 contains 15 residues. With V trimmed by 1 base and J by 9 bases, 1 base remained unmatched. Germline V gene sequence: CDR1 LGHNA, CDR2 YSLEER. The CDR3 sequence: CASSQGTSGRGEQFF. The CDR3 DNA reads TGCGCCAGCAGCCAAGGGACTAGCGGGAGGGGTGAGCAGTTCTTC.

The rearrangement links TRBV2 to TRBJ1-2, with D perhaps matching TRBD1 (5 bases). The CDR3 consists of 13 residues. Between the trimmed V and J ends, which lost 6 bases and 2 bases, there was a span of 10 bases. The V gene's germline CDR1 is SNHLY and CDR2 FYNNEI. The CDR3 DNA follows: TGTGCCAGCAGCGGAACAGGAAACTATGGCTACACCTTC. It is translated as CASSGTGNYGYTF.

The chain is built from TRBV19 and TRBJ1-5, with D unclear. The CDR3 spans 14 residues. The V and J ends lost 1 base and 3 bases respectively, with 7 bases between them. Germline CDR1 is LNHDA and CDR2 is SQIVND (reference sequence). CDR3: CASSIGGNNQPQHF. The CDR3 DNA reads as TGTGCCAGTAGTATAGGCGGGAACAATCAGCCCCAGCATTTT. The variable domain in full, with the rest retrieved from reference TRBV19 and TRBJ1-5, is DGGITQSPKYLFRKEGQNVTLSCEQNLNHDAMYWYRQDPGQGLRLIYYSQIVNDFQKGDIAEGYSVSREKKESFPLTVTSAQKNPTAFYLCASSIGGNNQPQHFGDGTRLSIL.